This TCR beta chain was captured in a study of cytomegalovirus exposure and HLA in healthy donors. The V end was cut by 0 bases, the J end by 2 bases, with 10 bases between. Germline V gene data show CDR1 as MGHRA and CDR2 as YSYEKL. The CDR3 loop spans 15 amino acids. The PCR made use of 60 Vbeta and 13 Jbeta primers. Only in-frame clones appear in the TCRdb table, and some are missing; sequencing was by immunoSEQ multiplex PCR. The table lists about 140,000 clones, roughly 75% of them singletons. The sequence was obtained from a young man in good health and CMV-seropositive. The specimen was PBMCs. The chain has TRBV4-1 and TRBJ2-5, with D possibly matching TRBD1 (6 bases). DNA for the CDR3: TGCGCCAGCAGCCAAGATCTTGGACAGCAAGAGACCCAGTACTTC. This translates into CASSQDLGQQETQYF.